This T cell receptor beta chain is from a study of graft-versus-host responses after intestinal transplantation. Study findings and constraints: An association linked early post-transplant HvG declines with peak circulating GvH clone levels. The study found high graft-versus-host to host-versus-graft clonal ratios in allografts of patients with graft-donor T cell macrochimerism.

Processed graft tissue released its intraepithelial and lamina propria lymphocytes. Per the germline V gene, CDR1 is LNHDA and CDR2 is SQIVND (reference sequence). V was trimmed by 1 base and J by 4 bases, leaving 7 bases between them. The CDR3 has 13 amino acids. Measured with immunoSEQ multiplex PCR; TCRdb has only the in-frame clones, and not every one. The data show around 15,000 clones, more than 80% seen once. This clone was recorded only once. The target antigen is unknown. The chain carries TRBV19 and TRBJ2-5; TRBD2 might be the D (5 bases). This TCR was sampled from a human patient who received an intestinal transplant, so some T cells may come from the graft donor. Material: ileum tissue, obtained 104 days after intestinal transplant. CDR3 amino acids: CASSIGLIETQYF. DNA for the CDR3: TGTGCCAGTAGTATAGGACTAATAGAGACCCAGTACTTC.